This T cell receptor beta chain was identified in a study of cytomegalovirus exposure and HLA in healthy donors. Regarding the study as a whole: Both high specificity and high sensitivity reportedly marked the classifier's diagnosis of cytomegalovirus status. As a later analysis showed, a missense DCLRE1C variant was linked to trimming of TCR beta V- and J-genes.

This clone showed up just a few times. Its antigen is unidentified. Germline CDR1 and CDR2: MDHEN and SYDVKM. The CDR3 is 13 residues long. V was cut by 2 bases and J by 6 bases, with 11 bases left in between. The PCR was carried out with 60 Vbeta primers and 13 Jbeta primers. Produced via immunoSEQ multiplex PCR; TCRdb's table is partial and in-frame only. The table lists more than 85,000 clones, approximately 80% of them singletons. The receptor's source is a female donor in good health and CMV-seronegative. The chain employs TRBV28 and TRBJ2-7; D perhaps matches TRBD2 (6 bases). Sequenced sample: PBMCs. CDR3 in DNA: TGTGCCAGCAGTTTAGGAGGGGCGGGCGAGCAGTACTTC. As protein: CASSLGGAGEQYF.